This T cell receptor (beta chain) comes out of a study of cytomegalovirus exposure and HLA in healthy donors (dated by TCRdb to about 2017). Study-wide context: The 650 to 750 repertoires of the first cohort and the roughly 110 validation repertoires were produced on the same platform, according to a later analysis. To predict cytomegalovirus infection status, the study brought together high-throughput TCR immunosequencing, statistical association of individual TCRs with disease status, and machine learning. In addition to the first cohort of 650 to 750 subjects, a separate validation cohort of about 120 different subjects was used. The study aimed to test whether cataloging public T cell receptors could reveal signatures of past pathogen exposure. Points the paper makes about the study in general: In vitro tests confirmed that a few of the cytomegalovirus-associated TCR beta chains recognize cytomegalovirus antigens. The authors suggested that the approach could potentially be generalized to other disease states and immunological phenotypes. All 120 or so repertoires were used to score co-occurrence in the validation cohort in a later analysis, because that analysis had no HLA typing for the cohort. A later analysis found that TCRs clustered in the first cohort also tended to co-occur in the 130 or so validation repertoires, with more than 90% of cluster scores above 0. The study gave a list of 150 to 200 TCR beta chains associated with cytomegalovirus. Most TCR sequences were seen in very few donors, while some public TCRs were found in many individuals. Cytomegalovirus status was reported to be diagnosed by the classifier with high specificity and sensitivity in both the original and validation cohorts.

A remark on this clone: Its antigen is unknown. Nothing much larger sits one base from this clone, and base qualities are not available.

CDR1 SEHNR and CDR2 FQNEAQ are derived from the germline V gene (reference sequence). Trimming removed 0 bases from V and 3 bases from J, leaving 9 bases between the germline ends. The CDR3 starts with the cysteine, ends with the phenylalanine, and has 14 residues. The kept DNA is CDR3 alone, 42 bases in frame from the first base. Library construction relied on the immunoSEQ multiplex PCR assay. The original pipeline was this. A statistical classification framework was built to diagnose cytomegalovirus status from the catalog of TCR beta chain sequences. Held by TCRdb, this immuneACCESS table contains in-frame sequences only and omits some clones. Under half of the omission traces to an unresolved V gene where checked; the cause of the rest is unknown. That table furnishes V, J and clone size, whereas the DNA furnished D and trimming. The sample table holds about 50,000 clones, of which approximately 90% were seen once. Of the sample, around 1.1% falls within the top ten clones.

Separate from the roughly 650-subject first cohort, the validation cohort of about 130 subjects was the group to which the donors belonged. This receptor was obtained from a man younger than 35 in good health and CMV-seronegative. The rearrangement combines TRBV7-9 with TRBJ2-7; no D gene call is confident. The sample consisted of PBMCs. DNA sequence: TGTGCCAGCAGCTTAGCGATTCAGAACTACGAGCAGTACTTC. This is translated as CASSLAIQNYEQYF.